This entry lists 18 T cell receptor beta chains sequenced from one sample in a study of CD8+ T cells in alopecia areata. It was cDNA, reverse transcribed from extracted RNA, that served as the sequencing template. The repertoire was sequenced with immunoSEQ multiplex PCR; TCRdb's copy has only in-frame clones and lacks some. The table has 140,000 to 150,000 clones, roughly 62% seen once. This specimen consisted of CD4+ T cells sorted from blood, obtained at week 0. Receptor source: a human donor with alopecia areata.

In its sample, this clone was seen many times. The V call is TRBV14, the J call TRBJ2-3; D perhaps matches TRBD1 (6 bases). Per the germline V gene, CDR1 is SGHDN and CDR2 is FVKESK. Trimming removed 0 bases from V and 6 bases from J, with 19 bases in between. CDR3 length: 17 amino acids. The CDR3 bases are TGTGCCAGCAGCCAAGATCGACTGACAGGCCCTAGCGATACGCAGTATTTT. It codes for CASSQDRLTGPSDTQYF.

The chain employs TRBV2 and TRBJ1-5; a weak D match, TRBD1 (5 bases). Per the germline V gene, CDR1 is SNHLY and CDR2 is FYNNEI. Trimming took off 8 bases at V and 7 bases at J, with 15 bases between the two ends. The CDR3 spans 13 residues. The CDR3 region has the DNA TGTGCCAGCGCTGGGGGAGGTGAACAGCCCCAGCATTTT. Its protein product is CASAGGGEQPQHF.

This chain connects TRBV11-1 to TRBJ2-3; D gene ambiguous. Trimming took off 1 base at V and 4 bases at J, with 6 bases between the two ends. CDR1 is SGHAT, CDR2 FQDESV, per germline (reference sequence). The CDR3 extends over 13 amino acids. The CDR3: CASSLVASDTQYF. The CDR3 DNA is TGTGCCAGCAGCTTAGTAGCATCAGATACGCAGTATTTT.

The chain carries TRBV25-1 and TRBJ1-3; D is unclear. Germline CDR1 MGHDK, CDR2 SYGVNS. Trimming left V 2 bases short and J 2 bases short, with 10 bases between. The CDR3 length is 15 residues. CDR3 bases: TGTGCCAGCAGTGAAAGAGGGATGGCTGGAAACACCATATATTTT. Protein: CASSERGMAGNTIYF.

This rearrangement joins TRBV29-1 to TRBJ1-5; 8 bases map to TRBD1. Germline values: CDR1 SQVTM, CDR2 ANQGSEA. Trimming removed 4 bases from V and 2 bases from J; junction bases left unmatched: 1. The CDR3 covers 13 residues. The CDR3 loop reads CSVAGQGNQPQHF. The CDR3 DNA follows: TGCAGCGTTGCGGGACAGGGCAATCAGCCCCAGCATTTT.

The chain combines TRBV5-1 with TRBJ2-5; D possibly corresponds to TRBD2 (7 bases). With 6 bases removed from V and 4 bases from J, the gap between germline ends came to 13 bases. CDR3 length equals 13 residues. In germline, CDR1 is SGHRS, CDR2 YFSETQ. The CDR3 loop is CASMKGGGETQYF. CDR3 in DNA: TGCGCCAGCATGAAGGGAGGGGGAGAGACCCAGTACTTC.

This clone was detected only a few times. Here the CDR3 reads CASSQSWGRGAFNIQYF. CDR3 bases: TGCGCCAGCAGTCAATCCTGGGGACGGGGGGCATTCAACATTCAGTACTTC. The chain has TRBV23-1 and TRBJ2-4; tentatively, D is TRBD2 (7 bases). TRBV23-1 is sorted into the ORF group, with uncertain function. Trimming shortened V by 0 bases and J by 7 bases, and 19 bases separated the two germline ends. This CDR3 is 17 amino acids long.

This clone showed up just once. The V and J genes are TRBV18 and TRBJ2-7; D possibly uses TRBD1 or TRBD2 (5 bases each). The germline V and J ends were trimmed by 0 bases and 4 bases, with 10 bases remaining between them. CDR1 KGHSH and CDR2 LQKENI come from the germline V gene. This CDR3 has 14 residues. The chain's CDR3 is CASSPPGTRYEQYF. The CDR3 region has the DNA TGTGCCAGCTCACCACCAGGGACCCGTTACGAGCAGTACTTC.

This clone has more than one count but fewer than ten. This rearrangement joins TRBV11-2 to TRBJ2-1; maybe TRBD1 (7 bases). Germline values: CDR1 SGHAT, CDR2 FQNNGV. The germline V and J ends were trimmed by 3 bases and 2 bases, with 11 bases remaining between them. The CDR3 runs to 15 residues. The CDR3 DNA reads TGTGCCAGCAGCTTGCGCGGGACAGCCTACAATGAGCAGTTCTTC. Translation gives CASSLRGTAYNEQFF. The variable domain in full, completed from reference TRBV11-2 and TRBJ2-1, reads EAGVAQSPRYKIIEKRQSVAFWCNPISGHATLYWYQQILGQGPKLLIQFQNNGVVDDSQLPKDRFSAERLKGVDSTLKIQPAKLEDSAVYLCASSLRGTAYNEQFFGPGTRLTVL.

This rearrangement joins TRBV7-9 to TRBJ2-2; 8 bases map to TRBD1. After removal of 2 bases from V and 0 bases from J, the junction contained 2 bases not matched to a gene. The germline CDR1 and CDR2 sequences are SEHNR and FQNEAQ (reference sequence). The CDR3 has 16 residues. The CDR3 protein is CASSLQGAPNTGELFF. The CDR3 DNA follows: TGTGCCAGCAGCTTACAGGGGGCGCCGAACACCGGGGAGCTGTTTTTT.

The rearrangement joins TRBV4-3 to TRBJ2-4; 7 bases agree with TRBD2. Germline values: CDR1 LGHNA, CDR2 YSLEER. The CDR3 consists of 16 residues. The junction had 12 bases not matched to a gene; V was cut back by 3 bases and J by 7 bases. DNA of the CDR3: TGCGCCAGCAGCCAGGCACCCGGGACTACGCAGAACATTCAGTACTTC. The encoded protein is CASSQAPGTTQNIQYF.

This clone was found a few times. This chain connects TRBV7-2 to TRBJ2-7; maybe TRBD2 (5 bases). Germline lookup yields CDR1 SGHTA and CDR2 FQGNSA. The CDR3 consists of 13 residues. V was cut by 5 bases and J by 4 bases, with 12 bases left in between. The CDR3 sequence: CASSPSPGYEQYF. The CDR3 DNA follows: TGTGCCAGCAGCCCTAGCCCGGGGTACGAGCAGTACTTC.

V usage is TRBV7-9 and J usage is TRBJ2-7, with D unresolved. V dropped 4 bases and J dropped 4 bases, with 14 bases sitting between them. Germline values: CDR1 SEHNR, CDR2 FQNEAQ (reference sequence). There are 14 residues in the CDR3. The CDR3 coding sequence is TGTGCCAGCAGCTCCCCCCGGTCCTTTTACGAGCAGTACTTC. This sequence encodes CASSSPRSFYEQYF.

V and J are TRBV6-5 and TRBJ2-3, with 11 positions matching TRBD1. Germline CDR1 reads MNHEY; CDR2 reads SVGAGI. V was clipped by 4 bases and J by 0 bases; unmatched bases: 0. The CDR3 spans 15 residues. CDR3 bases: TGTGCCAGCAGTTGGGACAGGGGGAGCACAGATACGCAGTATTTT. Its translation: CASSWDRGSTDTQYF.

The genes are TRBV7-2 and TRBJ1-2; TRBD1 is a possible D gene (6 bases). Trimming stripped 5 bases from V and 4 bases from J, with 11 bases between. The CDR3 sequence is 13 residues long. Germline CDR1 SGHTA, CDR2 FQGNSA. The CDR3 sequence is CASSPGGGYGYTF. The CDR3 bases are TGTGCCAGCAGCCCGGGAGGGGGCTATGGCTACACCTTC.

V gene TRBV5-4 combines with J gene TRBJ2-1; D not certain. V was shortened by 4 bases and J by 10 bases, with 18 bases between the two germline ends. The germline V gene has CDR1 SGHNT and CDR2 YYREEE (reference sequence). The CDR3 consists of 14 residues. CDR3 region: CASSPPDPGREQFF. In nucleotides, the CDR3 is TGTGCCAGCAGCCCCCCCGACCCCGGACGCGAGCAGTTCTTC.

The chain employs TRBV7-2 and TRBJ2-7, with TRBD2 matching over 8 bases. The CDR3 spans 16 residues. The trim removed 0 bases at V and 2 bases at J, leaving 6 bases unmatched. In germline, CDR1 is SGHTA, CDR2 FQGNSA. The CDR3 DNA reads TGTGCCAGCAGCTTAGCGCGGGGGGACCTTCCCTACGAGCAGTACTTC. This gives the protein CASSLARGDLPYEQYF.

The rearrangement joins TRBV9 to TRBJ1-2; 7 bases fit TRBD1. V lost 1 base to trimming and J lost 7 bases; unmatched junction nucleotides: 7. The CDR3 runs 14 residues. Germline CDR1 SGDLS, CDR2 YYNGEE. The CDR3, as DNA: TGTGCCAGCAGCGTATCACAGGGGAAGGGTGGCTACACCTTC. It is translated as CASSVSQGKGGYTF.